This T cell receptor beta chain appears in the sequencing data of a study of T cells in Graves' hyperthyroidism and ophthalmopathy. RNA transcripts gave rise to amplified TCR beta CDR3 regions. Initially, a first-round RT-PCR of the TCR CDR3 employed the HTBI primer set. TCRdb used MiXCR to reprocess the multiplex PCR reads, holding one entry per CDR3 protein. This sample has around 260,000 distinct CDR3 sequences; around 25% occur once, and the top ten carry about a quarter. Findings of the study overall: Ophthalmopathy and stable hyperthyroidism were separated by a 13 V-J model.

Based on clinical symptoms, serum thyroxine and TRAb, thyroid ultrasound and orbital computed tomography, diagnoses were reached. Initially, at the first diagnosis of hyperthyroidism and before any ophthalmopathy symptoms, blood was sampled. CDR3 size: 16 residues. Germline values: CDR1 MGHRA, CDR2 YSYEKL. Unmatched junction bases numbered 7, after V lost 4 bases and J lost 2 bases. This clonotype has ten or more counts. What it recognizes is unknown. The origin of this receptor is a middle-aged man with Graves' hyperthyroidism that later progressed to Graves' ophthalmopathy. The chain combines TRBV4-1 with TRBJ2-7; the match to TRBD2 covers 11 bases. Specimen: blood. Written as DNA, the CDR3 is TGCGCCAGCAGCCGAGGGACTAGCGGTGAGACCTACGAGCAGTACTTC. Its translation is CASSRGTSGETYEQYF.